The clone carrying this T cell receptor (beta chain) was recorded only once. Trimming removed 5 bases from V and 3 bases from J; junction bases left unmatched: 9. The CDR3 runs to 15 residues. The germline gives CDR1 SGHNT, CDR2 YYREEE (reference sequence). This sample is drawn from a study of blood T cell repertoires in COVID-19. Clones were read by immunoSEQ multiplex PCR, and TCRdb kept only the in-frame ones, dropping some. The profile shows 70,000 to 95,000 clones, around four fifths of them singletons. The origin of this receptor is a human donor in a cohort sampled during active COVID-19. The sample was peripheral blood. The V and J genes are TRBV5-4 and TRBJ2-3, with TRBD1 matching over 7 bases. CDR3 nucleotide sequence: TGTGCCAGCAGGCCGGCAGGGGGAGCAACAGATACGCAGTATTTT. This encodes CASRPAGGATDTQYF. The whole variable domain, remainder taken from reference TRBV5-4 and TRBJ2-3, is ETGVTQSPTHLIKTRGQQVTLRCSSQSGHNTVSWYQQALGQGPQFIFQYYREEENGRGNFPPRFSGLQFPNYSSELNVNALELDDSALYLCASRPAGGATDTQYFGPGTRLTVL.